The sequence of this T cell receptor (beta chain) was determined in a study of blood T cell repertoires in COVID-19. Study information: Sources were T cells, B-cell-depleted T cells, or PBMCs; the material itself was cDNA or gDNA.

The CDR3 is 17 amino acids. V trimming: 0 bases; J trimming: 2 bases; junction bases outside the gene matches: 9. Germline values: CDR1 SGDLS, CDR2 YYNGEE. Per the original data handling: Quantification of nucleated cells was approximated via reference gene primer amplification. Repertoires were generated with immunoSEQ multiplex PCR, while TCRdb's copy carries only in-frame clones and drops some. V and J calls and clone size are given by that table; D and trimming were obtained from the DNA. Of about 150,000 clones in the sample, approximately 80% were seen once. Cohorts were assigned according to the clinical history that participants reported.

The chain uses TRBV9 and TRBJ2-7, with 9 bases that match TRBD2. The specimen sequenced was PBMCs or T cells enriched from blood (not recorded which). The origin of this receptor is a woman between 35 and 50 years old who had recovered from COVID-19. The DNA for the CDR3 is TGTGCCAGCAGCGTAGAATATACGGCTAGCGGGACCTACGAGCAGTACTTC. Encoded protein: CASSVEYTASGTYEQYF.